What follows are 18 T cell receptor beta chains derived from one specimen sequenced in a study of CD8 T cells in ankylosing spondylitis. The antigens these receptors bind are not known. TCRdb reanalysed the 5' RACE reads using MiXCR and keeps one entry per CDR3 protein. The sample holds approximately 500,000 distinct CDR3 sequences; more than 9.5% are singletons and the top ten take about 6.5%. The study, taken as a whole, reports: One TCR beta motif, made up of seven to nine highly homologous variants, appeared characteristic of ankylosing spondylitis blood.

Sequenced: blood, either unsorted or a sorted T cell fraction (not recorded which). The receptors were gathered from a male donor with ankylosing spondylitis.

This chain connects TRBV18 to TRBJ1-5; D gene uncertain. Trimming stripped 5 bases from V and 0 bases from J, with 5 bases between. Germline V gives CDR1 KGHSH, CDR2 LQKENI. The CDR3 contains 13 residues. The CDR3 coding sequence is TGTGCCAGCTCAACTAATAGCAATCAGCCCCAGCATTTT. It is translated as CASSTNSNQPQHF. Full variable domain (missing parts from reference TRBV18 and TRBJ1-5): NAGVMQNPRHLVRRRGQEARLRCSPMKGHSHVYWYRQLPEEGLKFMVYLQKENIIDESGMPKERFSAEFPKEGPSILRIQQVVRGDSAAYFCASSTNSNQPQHFGDGTRLSIL.

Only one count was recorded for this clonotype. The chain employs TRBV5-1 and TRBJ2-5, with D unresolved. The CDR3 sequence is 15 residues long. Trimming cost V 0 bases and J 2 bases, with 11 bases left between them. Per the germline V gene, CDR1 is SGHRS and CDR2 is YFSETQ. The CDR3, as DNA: TGCGCCAGCAGCTTGGGGGGAACAGAACAAGAGACCCAGTACTTC. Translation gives CASSLGGTEQETQYF.

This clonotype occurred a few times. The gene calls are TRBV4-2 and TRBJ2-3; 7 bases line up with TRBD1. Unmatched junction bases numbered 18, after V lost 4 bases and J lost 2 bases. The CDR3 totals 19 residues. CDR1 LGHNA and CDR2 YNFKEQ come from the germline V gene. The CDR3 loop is CASSRSGTVRISYTDTQYF. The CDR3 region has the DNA TGTGCCAGCAGCCGATCCGGGACAGTGAGGATTTCTTACACAGATACGCAGTATTTT.

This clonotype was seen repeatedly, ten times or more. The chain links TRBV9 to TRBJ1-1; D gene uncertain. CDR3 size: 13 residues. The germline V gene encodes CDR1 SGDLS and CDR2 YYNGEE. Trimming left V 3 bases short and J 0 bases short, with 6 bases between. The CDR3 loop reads CASSAMMNTEAFF. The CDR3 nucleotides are TGTGCCAGCAGCGCGATGATGAACACTGAAGCTTTCTTT.

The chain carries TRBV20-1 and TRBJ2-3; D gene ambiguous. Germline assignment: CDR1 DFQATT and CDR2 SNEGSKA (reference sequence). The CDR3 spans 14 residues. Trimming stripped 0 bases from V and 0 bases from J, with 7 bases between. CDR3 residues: CSARDPRSTDTQYF. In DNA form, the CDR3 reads TGCAGTGCTAGAGATCCCCGTAGCACAGATACGCAGTATTTT.

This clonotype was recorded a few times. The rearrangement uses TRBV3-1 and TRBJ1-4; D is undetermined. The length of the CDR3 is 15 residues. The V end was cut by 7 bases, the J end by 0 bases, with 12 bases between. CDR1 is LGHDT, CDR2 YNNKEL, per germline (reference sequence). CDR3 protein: CASTPEGATNEKLFF. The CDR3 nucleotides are TGTGCCAGCACCCCTGAGGGAGCAACTAATGAAAAACTGTTTTTT.

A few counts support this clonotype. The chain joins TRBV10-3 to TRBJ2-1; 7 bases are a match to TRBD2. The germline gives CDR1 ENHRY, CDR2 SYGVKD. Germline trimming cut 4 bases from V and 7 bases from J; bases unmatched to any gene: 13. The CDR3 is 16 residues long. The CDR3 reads CAISARGREAHNEQFF. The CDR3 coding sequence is TGTGCCATCAGTGCCCGAGGACGGGAGGCTCATAATGAGCAGTTCTTC.

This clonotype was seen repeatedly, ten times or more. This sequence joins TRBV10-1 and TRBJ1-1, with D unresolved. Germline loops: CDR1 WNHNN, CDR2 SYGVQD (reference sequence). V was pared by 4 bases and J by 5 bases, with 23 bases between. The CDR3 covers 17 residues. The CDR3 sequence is CASSGSLLGRRDTEAFF. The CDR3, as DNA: TGCGCCAGCAGTGGGAGTCTTCTAGGACGGCGGGATACTGAAGCTTTCTTT.

CDR3 in amino acids: CATSGSGESSYEQYF. The CDR3 DNA reads as TGTGCCACCAGCGGATCTGGGGAGAGCTCCTACGAGCAGTACTTC. This chain connects TRBV15 to TRBJ2-7; perhaps TRBD2 as D (5 bases). Trimming pared 5 bases from V and 0 bases from J, leaving 14 bases between. Germline loops: CDR1 LNHNV, CDR2 YYDKDF (reference sequence). This CDR3 has 15 residues.

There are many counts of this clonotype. The CDR3 sequence is CATSSWRENEQFF. CDR3 nucleotides: TGTGCCACCAGCTCATGGCGGGAGAATGAGCAGTTCTTC. The chain joins TRBV24-1 to TRBJ2-1; 7 nucleotides agree with TRBD2. Trimming at V came to 7 bases and at J to 7 bases, leaving 6 bases not matched to a gene. The length of the CDR3 is 13 residues. Germline V gives CDR1 KGHDR, CDR2 SFDVKD.

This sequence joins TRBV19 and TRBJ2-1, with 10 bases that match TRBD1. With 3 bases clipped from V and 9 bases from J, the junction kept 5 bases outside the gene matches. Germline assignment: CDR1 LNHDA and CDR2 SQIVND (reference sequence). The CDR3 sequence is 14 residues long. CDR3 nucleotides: TGTGCCAGTAGTATTCCGGGACAGGGGAGTGAGCAGTTCTTC. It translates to CASSIPGQGSEQFF.

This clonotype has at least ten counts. CDR3 amino acids: CASSAPPGWSPLHF. As DNA, the CDR3 is TGTGCCAGCAGTGCCCCCCCGGGGTGGTCACCCCTCCACTTT. V is TRBV6-1 and J is TRBJ1-6; D not certain. In germline, CDR1 is MNHNS, CDR2 SASEGT. With 4 bases removed from V and 10 bases from J, the gap between germline ends came to 14 bases. The CDR3 sequence is 14 residues long.

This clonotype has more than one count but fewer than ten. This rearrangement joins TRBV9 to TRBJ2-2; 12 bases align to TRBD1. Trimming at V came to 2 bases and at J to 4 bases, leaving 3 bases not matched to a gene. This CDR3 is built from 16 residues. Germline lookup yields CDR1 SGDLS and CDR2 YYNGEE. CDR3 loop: CASSVLGQGATGELFF. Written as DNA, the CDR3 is TGTGCCAGCAGCGTGTTGGGACAGGGGGCCACCGGGGAGCTGTTTTTT.

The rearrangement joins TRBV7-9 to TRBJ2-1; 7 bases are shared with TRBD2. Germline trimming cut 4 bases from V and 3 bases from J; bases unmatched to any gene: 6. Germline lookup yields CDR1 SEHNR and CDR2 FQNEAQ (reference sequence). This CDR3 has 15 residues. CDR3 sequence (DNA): TGTGCCAGCAGCTCACCGGGACTATACTACAATGAGCAGTTCTTC. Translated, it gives CASSSPGLYYNEQFF.

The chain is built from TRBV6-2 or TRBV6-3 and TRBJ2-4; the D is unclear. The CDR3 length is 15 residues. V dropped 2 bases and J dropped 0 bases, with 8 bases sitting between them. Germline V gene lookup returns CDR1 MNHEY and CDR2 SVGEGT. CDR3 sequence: CASSYDILAKNIQYF. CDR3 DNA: TGTGCCAGCAGTTACGACATCCTAGCCAAAAACATTCAGTACTTC.

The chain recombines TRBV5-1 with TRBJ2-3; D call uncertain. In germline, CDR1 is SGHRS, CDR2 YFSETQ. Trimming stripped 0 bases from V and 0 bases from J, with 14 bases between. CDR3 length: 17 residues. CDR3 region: CASSLVWPISSTDTQYF. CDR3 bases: TGCGCCAGCAGCTTGGTGTGGCCGATTTCTAGCACAGATACGCAGTATTTT.

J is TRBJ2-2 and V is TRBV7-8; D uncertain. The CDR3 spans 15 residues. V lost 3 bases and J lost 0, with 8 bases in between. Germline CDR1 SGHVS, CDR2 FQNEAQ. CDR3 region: CASSLIVPNTGELFF. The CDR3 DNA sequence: TGTGCCAGCAGCTTGATAGTCCCGAACACCGGGGAGCTGTTTTTT.

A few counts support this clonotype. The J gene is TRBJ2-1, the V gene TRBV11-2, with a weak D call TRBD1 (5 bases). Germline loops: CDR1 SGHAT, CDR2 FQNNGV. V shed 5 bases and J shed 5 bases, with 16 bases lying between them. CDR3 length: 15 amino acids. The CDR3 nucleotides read TGTGCCAGCAGCCCGTTGGACATACCCAACAATGAGCAGTTCTTC. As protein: CASSPLDIPNNEQFF.